The sequence of this T cell receptor (beta chain) was determined in a study of blood T cell repertoires in COVID-19. The table came from immunoSEQ multiplex PCR; TCRdb's copy has only in-frame clones and leaves some out. The sample contains some 180,000 clones, around 83% of which appear only once. CDR1 and CDR2 from the germline V gene are MRHNA and SNTAGT. V gave up 2 bases and J gave up 2 bases; unmatched junction bases: 2. CDR3 length: 15 amino acids. The sequence derives from a woman in her thirties or forties in a cohort exposed to, infected with or recovered from COVID-19 (not recorded which). The source material was PBMCs or T cells enriched from blood (not recorded which). This chain links TRBV6-4 with TRBJ1-2; 10 bases agree with TRBD1. In DNA, the CDR3 is TGTGCCAGCAGTGACCGACAGGGGGCAAACTATGGCTACACCTTC. Translated, it gives CASSDRQGANYGYTF.